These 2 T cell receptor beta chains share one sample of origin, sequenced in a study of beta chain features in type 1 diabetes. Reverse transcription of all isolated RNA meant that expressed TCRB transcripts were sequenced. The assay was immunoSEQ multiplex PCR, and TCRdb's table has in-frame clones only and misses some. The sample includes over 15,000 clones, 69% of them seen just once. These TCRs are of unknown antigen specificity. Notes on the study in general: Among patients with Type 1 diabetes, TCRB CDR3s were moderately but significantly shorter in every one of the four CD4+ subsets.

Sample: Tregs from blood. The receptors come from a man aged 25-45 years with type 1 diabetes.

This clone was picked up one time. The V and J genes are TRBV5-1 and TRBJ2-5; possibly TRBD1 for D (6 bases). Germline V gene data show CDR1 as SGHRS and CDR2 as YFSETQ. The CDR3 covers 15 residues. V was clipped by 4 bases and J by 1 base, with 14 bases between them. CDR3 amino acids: CASSTMQGSQETQYF. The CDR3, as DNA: TGCGCCAGCAGCACAATGCAGGGGAGCCAAGAGACCCAGTACTTC.

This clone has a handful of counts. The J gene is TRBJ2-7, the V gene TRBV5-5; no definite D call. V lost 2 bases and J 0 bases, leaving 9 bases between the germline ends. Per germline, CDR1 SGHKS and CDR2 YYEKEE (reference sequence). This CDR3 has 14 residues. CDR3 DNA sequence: TGTGCCAGCAGCTTAAGCGCAACCTCCTACGAGCAGTACTTC. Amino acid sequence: CASSLSATSYEQYF.